This T cell receptor (beta chain) came from a study of blood T cell repertoires in COVID-19 (dated by TCRdb to 2020 to 2022). Context from the whole study: Samples covering the acute and convalescent phases of COVID-19 were provided by collaborators in the United States, Italy and Spain. The prospective study material was composed of cDNA or gDNA derived from T cells, B-cell-depleted T cells, or PBMCs. Subjects who had been exposed to COVID-19, were actively infected with it, or had recovered from it provided the deeply sampled blood TCRbeta repertoires that made up the dataset. A freely available public database, intended as a resource for researchers studying the immune response to SARS-CoV-2, is where the repertoires were released. The samples were drawn from two sources: the first 160 participants of the ongoing ImmuneRACE study, and 950 to 1,500 subjects contributed by 6 global collaborators. The sample metadata nearly always contained a de-identified subject ID, COVID-19 status, age in years and sex. Where available, HLA class I and class II types were taken from metadata supplied by the sample provider and were not determined by assay-based typing.

Here is what the overall study found, with its caveats: The amount of clinical and demographic metadata varied by source and participant and was provided uncurated.

Enrolling through a virtual design, the prospective study's participants ranged in age from roughly 18 to 90 years and lived across some 23 United States geographic areas. To assign participants to cohorts, the prospective study relied on clinical history that participants themselves reported in a screening survey and a study questionnaire. In the prospective study, mobile phlebotomists collected whole blood, serum and a nasopharyngeal or oropharyngeal swab from each participant. Additional blood draws and questionnaires over an approximately two-month period could optionally be provided by prospective study participants. Prospective study blood samples were shipped either frozen or at room temperature before DNA extraction. With respect to this clone: Its binding antigen is unknown. There are no base qualities to consult, and no much larger clone falls within one base.

The immunoSEQ Assay, a bias-controlled multiplex PCR, was used to amplify TCRbeta CDR3 regions from genomic DNA. As for how the authors treated the data: Nucleated cell counts per sample were estimated from amplification of reference gene primers within the assay. To quantify the absolute abundance of each unique TCRbeta CDR3 rearrangement, sequence reads were collapsed and filtered. For each sample, productive Simpson clonality was calculated as the square root of Simpson's diversity index over productive rearrangements. TCRdb took over this immuneACCESS table, retaining in-frame rearrangements with V and J assigned. Such tables are incomplete; in checked studies, under half of the missing clones stem from an unresolved V gene, and the remainder is unexplained. The V and J calls and the clone size are those of that table, but D and trimming were determined from the DNA. This sample lists roughly 430,000 clones; approximately 86% were detected once. The ten most abundant clones make up around 1.9% of the sample.

This TCR derives from a woman in her forties with acute COVID-19. The sample was PBMCs or T cells enriched from blood (not recorded which).

The CDR3 sequence is CASSDRENYGYTF. The nucleotide sequence reads TGTGCCAGCAGCGACCGGGAAAACTATGGCTACACCTTC. The chain employs TRBV12-3 or TRBV12-4 and TRBJ1-2; a confident D gene designation cannot be given. V was cut back by 6 bases and J by 2 bases, leaving a gap of 10 bases between them. Measured from the cysteine to the phenylalanine, the CDR3 is 13 residues long. The retained sequence is limited to the CDR3, 39 bases, with the frame set at the first base.